The clone carrying this T cell receptor beta chain was recorded at least ten times. Its antigen is unknown. Newly diagnosed patients aged 18 to 65 had hyperthyroidism of under 2 months' duration. Blood sampling occurred at first hyperthyroidism diagnosis, ahead of any ophthalmopathy symptoms. This sample was taken from a study of T cells in Graves' hyperthyroidism and ophthalmopathy. Study-wide background: Any treatment followed the collection of peripheral blood at initial diagnosis. General study results and limits: Ophthalmopathy prediction by the model preceded onset by a median approximately 5.9 months.

This CDR3 region has 15 residues. The J segment lost 10 bases and the V segment lost 5 bases, leaving 12 bases of the junction unmatched. Using RNA transcripts as the source, TCR beta CDR3 regions were amplified. HTBI primers were the set used in a first-round RT-PCR of the TCR CDR3. TCRdb fed the multiplex PCR reads into MiXCR, producing one record per CDR3 protein. The sample holds around 700,000 distinct CDR3 sequences; under 20% are singletons and the top ten take approximately 16%. The genes are TRBV12-3 or TRBV12-4 and TRBJ2-1; the match to TRBD2 covers 9 bases. The sequence derives from a woman between 50 and 59 years old with Graves' hyperthyroidism that later progressed to Graves' ophthalmopathy. Sequencing was carried out using blood. The CDR3 region is CASSTSRGGAREQFF. As DNA, the CDR3 is TGTGCCAGCAGTACCTCTCGCGGGGGGGCTCGAGAGCAGTTCTTC.